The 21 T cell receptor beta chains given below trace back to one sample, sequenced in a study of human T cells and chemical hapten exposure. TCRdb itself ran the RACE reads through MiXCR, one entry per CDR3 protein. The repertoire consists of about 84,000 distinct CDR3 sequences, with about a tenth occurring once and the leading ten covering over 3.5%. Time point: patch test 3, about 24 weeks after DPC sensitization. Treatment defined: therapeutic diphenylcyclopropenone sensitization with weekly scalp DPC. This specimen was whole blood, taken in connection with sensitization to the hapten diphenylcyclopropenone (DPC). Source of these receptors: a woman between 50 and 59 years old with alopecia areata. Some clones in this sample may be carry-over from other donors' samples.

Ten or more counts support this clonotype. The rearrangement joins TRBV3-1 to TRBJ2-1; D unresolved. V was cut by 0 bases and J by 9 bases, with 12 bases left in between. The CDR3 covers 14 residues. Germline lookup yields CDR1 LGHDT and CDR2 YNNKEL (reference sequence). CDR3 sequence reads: CASSQDLKRGEQFF. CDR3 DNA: TGTGCCAGCAGCCAAGATCTGAAGCGAGGTGAGCAGTTCTTC.

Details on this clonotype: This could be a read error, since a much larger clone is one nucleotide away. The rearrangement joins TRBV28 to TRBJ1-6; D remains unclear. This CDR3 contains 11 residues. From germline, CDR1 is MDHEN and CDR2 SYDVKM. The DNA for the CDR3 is TGTGCCAGCACGTCTAATTCACCCCCCCACTTT. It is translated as CASTSNSPPHF. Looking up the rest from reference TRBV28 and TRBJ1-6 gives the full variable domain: DVKVTQSSRYLVKRTGEKVFLECVQDMDHENMFWYRQDPGLGLRLIYFSYDVKMKEKGDIPEGYSVSREKKERFSLILESASTNQTSMYLCASTSNSPPHFGNGTRLTVT.

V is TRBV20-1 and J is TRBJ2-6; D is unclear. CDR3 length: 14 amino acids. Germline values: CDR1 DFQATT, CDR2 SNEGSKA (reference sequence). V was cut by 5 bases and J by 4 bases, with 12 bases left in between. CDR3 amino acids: CSAPTSSGANVLTF. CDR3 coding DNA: TGCAGTGCTCCAACCTCGTCCGGGGCCAACGTCCTGACTTTC.

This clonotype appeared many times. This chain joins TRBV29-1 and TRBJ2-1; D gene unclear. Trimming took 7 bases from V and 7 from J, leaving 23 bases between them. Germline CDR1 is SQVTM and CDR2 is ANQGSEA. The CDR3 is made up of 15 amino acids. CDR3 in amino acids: CSARPQRSPDNEQFF. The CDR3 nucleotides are TGCAGCGCCCGCCCACAGCGATCTCCCGATAATGAGCAGTTCTTC.

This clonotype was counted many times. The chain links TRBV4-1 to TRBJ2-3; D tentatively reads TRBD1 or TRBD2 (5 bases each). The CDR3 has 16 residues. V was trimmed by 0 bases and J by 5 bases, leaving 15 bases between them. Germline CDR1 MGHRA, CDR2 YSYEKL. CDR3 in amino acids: CASSQEGQGTVDTQYF. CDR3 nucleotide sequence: TGCGCCAGCAGCCAAGAGGGTCAAGGGACGGTAGATACGCAGTATTTT.

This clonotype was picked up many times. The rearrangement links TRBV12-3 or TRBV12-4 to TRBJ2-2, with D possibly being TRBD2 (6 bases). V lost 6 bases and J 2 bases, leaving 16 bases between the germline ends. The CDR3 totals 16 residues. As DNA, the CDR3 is TGTGCCAGCAGCCGCTTAACTAGCATCAACACCGGGGAGCTGTTTTTT. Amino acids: CASSRLTSINTGELFF.

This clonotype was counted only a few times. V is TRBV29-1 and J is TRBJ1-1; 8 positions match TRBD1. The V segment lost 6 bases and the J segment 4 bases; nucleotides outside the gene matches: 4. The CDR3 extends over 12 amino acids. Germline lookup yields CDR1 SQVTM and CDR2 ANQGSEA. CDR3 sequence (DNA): TGCAGCGTGGACAGGGCGCCCACTGAAGCTTTCTTT. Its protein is CSVDRAPTEAFF.

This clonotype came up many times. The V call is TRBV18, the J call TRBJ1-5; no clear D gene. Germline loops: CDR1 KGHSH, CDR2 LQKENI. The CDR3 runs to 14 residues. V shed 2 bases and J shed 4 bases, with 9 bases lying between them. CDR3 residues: CASSPGTYNQPQHF. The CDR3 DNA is TGTGCCAGCTCACCAGGTACATATAATCAGCCCCAGCATTTT.

CDR3: CASSAPRLGGETQYF. Written as DNA, the CDR3 is TGTGCCAGCAGTGCCCCCAGGTTGGGGGGGGAGACCCAGTACTTC. V and J are TRBV28 and TRBJ2-5, with 7 bases fitting TRBD2. J was trimmed by 5 bases and V by 5 bases; bases with no gene match: 11. The CDR3 contains 15 residues. Germline CDR1 and CDR2: MDHEN and SYDVKM.

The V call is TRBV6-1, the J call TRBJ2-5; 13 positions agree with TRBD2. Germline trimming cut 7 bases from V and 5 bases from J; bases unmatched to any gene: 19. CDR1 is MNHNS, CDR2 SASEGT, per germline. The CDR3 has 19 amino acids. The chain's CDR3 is CASIPNWGTSGRAAETQYF. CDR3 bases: TGTGCCAGCATCCCGAACTGGGGAACTAGCGGGAGGGCCGCGGAGACCCAGTACTTC.

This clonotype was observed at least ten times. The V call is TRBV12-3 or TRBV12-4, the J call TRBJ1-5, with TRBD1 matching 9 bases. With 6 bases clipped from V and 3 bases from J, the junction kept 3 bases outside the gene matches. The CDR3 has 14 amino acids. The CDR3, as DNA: TGTGCCAGCAGGGGACAGGGCATCAATCAGCCCCAGCATTTT. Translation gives CASRGQGINQPQHF.

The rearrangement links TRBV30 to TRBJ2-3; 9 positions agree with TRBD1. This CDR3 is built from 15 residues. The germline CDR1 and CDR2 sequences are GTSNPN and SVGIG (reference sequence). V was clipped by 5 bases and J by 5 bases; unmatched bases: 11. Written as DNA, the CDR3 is TGTGCCTGGTGGCCCCGGGACAGGGTGAAAGATACGCAGTATTTT. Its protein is CAWWPRDRVKDTQYF.

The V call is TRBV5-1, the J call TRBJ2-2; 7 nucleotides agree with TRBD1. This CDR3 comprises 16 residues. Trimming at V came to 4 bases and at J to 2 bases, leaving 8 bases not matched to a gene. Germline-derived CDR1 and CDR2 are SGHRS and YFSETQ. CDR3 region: CASSQATGKNTGELFF. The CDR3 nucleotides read TGCGCCAGCAGCCAAGCGACAGGGAAAAACACCGGGGAGCTGTTTTTT.

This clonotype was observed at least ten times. CDR3 coding DNA: TGCAGTGCTAGCCCCTGGGACAGGGGTATGAACACTGAAGCTTTCTTT. Amino acid sequence: CSASPWDRGMNTEAFF. The rearrangement joins TRBV20-1 to TRBJ1-1; TRBD1 agrees at 10 bases. The V segment lost 3 bases and the J segment 0 bases; nucleotides outside the gene matches: 7. The CDR3 is made up of 16 amino acids. The germline V gene has CDR1 DFQATT and CDR2 SNEGSKA (reference sequence).

The CDR3 DNA is TGTGCCAGCAGCCCACAAACTAGCGGGAGGGGTGAGCAGTTCTTC. It encodes CASSPQTSGRGEQFF. The chain employs TRBV7-9 and TRBJ2-1; 13 positions agree with TRBD2. Germline V CDR1 and CDR2: SEHNR, FQNEAQ (reference sequence). Trimming cost V 5 bases and J 9 bases; bases outside gene matches: 7. The CDR3 covers 15 residues.

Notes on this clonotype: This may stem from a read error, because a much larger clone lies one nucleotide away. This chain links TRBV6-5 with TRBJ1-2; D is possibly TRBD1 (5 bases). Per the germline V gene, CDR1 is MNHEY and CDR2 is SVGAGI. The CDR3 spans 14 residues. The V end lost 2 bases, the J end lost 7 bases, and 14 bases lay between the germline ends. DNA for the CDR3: TGTGCCAGCAGTTACATGGACACCCTGTCTGGCTACACCTTC. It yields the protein CASSYMDTLSGYTF.

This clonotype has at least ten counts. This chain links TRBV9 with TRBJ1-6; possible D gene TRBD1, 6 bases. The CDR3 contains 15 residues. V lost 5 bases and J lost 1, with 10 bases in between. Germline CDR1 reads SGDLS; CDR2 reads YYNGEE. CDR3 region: CASSYRESYNSPLHF. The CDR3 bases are TGTGCCAGCAGTTACAGGGAATCCTATAATTCACCCCTCCACTTT.

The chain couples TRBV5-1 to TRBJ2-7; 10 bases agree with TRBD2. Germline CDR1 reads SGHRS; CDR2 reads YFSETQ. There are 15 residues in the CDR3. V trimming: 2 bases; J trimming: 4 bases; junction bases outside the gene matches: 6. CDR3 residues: CASSLLAGNRYEQYF. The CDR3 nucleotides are TGCGCCAGCAGCTTACTAGCGGGAAATAGGTACGAGCAGTACTTC.

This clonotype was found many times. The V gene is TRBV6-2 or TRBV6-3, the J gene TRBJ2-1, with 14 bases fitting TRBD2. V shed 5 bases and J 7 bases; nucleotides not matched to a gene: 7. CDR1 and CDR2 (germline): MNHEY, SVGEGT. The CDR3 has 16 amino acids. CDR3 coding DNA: TGTGCCAGCAGTCCCCAGACTAGCGGGAGGGGGAATGAGCAGTTCTTC. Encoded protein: CASSPQTSGRGNEQFF.

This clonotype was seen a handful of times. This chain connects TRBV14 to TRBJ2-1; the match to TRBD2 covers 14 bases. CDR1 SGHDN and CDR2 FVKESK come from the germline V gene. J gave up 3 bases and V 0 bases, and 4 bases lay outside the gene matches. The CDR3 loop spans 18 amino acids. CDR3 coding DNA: TGTGCCAGCAGCCAAGATCTGGGACTAGCGGGAGACTACAATGAGCAGTTCTTC. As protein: CASSQDLGLAGDYNEQFF. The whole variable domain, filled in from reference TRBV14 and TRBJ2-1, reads EAGVTQFPSHSVIEKGQTVTLRCDPISGHDNLYWYRRVMGKEIKFLLHFVKESKQDESGMPNNRFLAERTGGTYSTLKVQPAELEDSGVYFCASSQDLGLAGDYNEQFFGPGTRLTVL.

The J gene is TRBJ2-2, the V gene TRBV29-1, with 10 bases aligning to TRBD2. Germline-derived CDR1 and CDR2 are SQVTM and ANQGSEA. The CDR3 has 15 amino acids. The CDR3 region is CSAQAGGVNTGELFF. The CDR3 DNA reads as TGCAGTGCCCAAGCGGGAGGGGTGAACACCGGGGAGCTGTTTTTT.